This T cell receptor beta chain was obtained from a study of CD8+ T cells in alopecia areata. Isolated RNA was reverse transcribed into cDNA used as the sequencing template. The assay was immunoSEQ multiplex PCR, and TCRdb's table has in-frame clones only and misses some. The profile shows about 64,000 clones, 40% to 55% of them singletons. Described treatment: oral pan-JAK inhibitor, 5-10 mg twice daily. About this clone itself: Its antigen is unknown.

Overall study findings and caveats: Tofacitinib significantly reduced both scalp clonality and expanded CD8+ clones among the top 100.

Trimming removed 7 bases from V and 7 bases from J, with 7 bases in between. CDR3 length equals 10 residues. Germline CDR1 reads SQVTM; CDR2 reads ANQGSEA. The chain is built from TRBV29-1 and TRBJ2-2; weak D call: TRBD2 (5 bases). The receptor's source is a human donor with alopecia areata. This specimen consisted of CD8+ T cells sorted from blood, obtained between weeks 36 and 40, from a patient treated with tofacitinib. Here the CDR3 reads CSATSGELFF. Here the CDR3 DNA reads TGCAGCGCTACTAGCGGGGAGCTGTTTTTT.